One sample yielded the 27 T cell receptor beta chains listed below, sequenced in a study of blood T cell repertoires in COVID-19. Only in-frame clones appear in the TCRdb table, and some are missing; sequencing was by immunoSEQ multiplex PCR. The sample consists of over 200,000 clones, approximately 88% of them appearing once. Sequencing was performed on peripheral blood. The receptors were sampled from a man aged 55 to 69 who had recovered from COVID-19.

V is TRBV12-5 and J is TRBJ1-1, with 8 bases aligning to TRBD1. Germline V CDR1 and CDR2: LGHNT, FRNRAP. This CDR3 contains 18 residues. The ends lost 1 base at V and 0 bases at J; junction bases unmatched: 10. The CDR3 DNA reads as TGTGCTAGTGGTTTGGCCCGGAAGGACAGGGACATGAACACTGAAGCTTTCTTT. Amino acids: CASGLARKDRDMNTEAFF.

This CDR3 is CASSLGDGRLVDEQFF. CDR3 bases: TGTGCCAGCAGCTTAGGTGACGGAAGACTAGTCGATGAGCAGTTCTTC. The rearrangement uses TRBV7-9 and TRBJ2-1; perhaps TRBD2 as D (6 bases). This CDR3 is built from 16 residues. CDR1 SEHNR and CDR2 FQNEAQ come from the germline V gene (reference sequence). Deletions cut 1 base from V and 8 bases from J, with 18 bases between.

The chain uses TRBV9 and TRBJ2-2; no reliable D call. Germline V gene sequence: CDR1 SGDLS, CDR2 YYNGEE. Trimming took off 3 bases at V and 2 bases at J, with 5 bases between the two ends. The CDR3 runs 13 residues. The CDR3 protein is CASSALNTGELFF. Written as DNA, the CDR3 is TGTGCCAGCAGCGCCCTTAACACCGGGGAGCTGTTTTTT.

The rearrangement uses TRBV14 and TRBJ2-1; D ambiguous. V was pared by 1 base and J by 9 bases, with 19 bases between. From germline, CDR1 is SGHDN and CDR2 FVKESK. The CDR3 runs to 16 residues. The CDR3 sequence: CASSQGYDSRVGEQFF. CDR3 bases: TGTGCCAGCAGCCAAGGTTACGACTCTAGAGTGGGTGAGCAGTTCTTC.

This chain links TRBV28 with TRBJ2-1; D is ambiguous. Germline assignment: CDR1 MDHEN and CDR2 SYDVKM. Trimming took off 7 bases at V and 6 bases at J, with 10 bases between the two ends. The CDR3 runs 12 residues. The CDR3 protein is CASTPPGNEQFF. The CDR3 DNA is TGTGCCAGCACCCCCCCGGGCAATGAGCAGTTCTTC.

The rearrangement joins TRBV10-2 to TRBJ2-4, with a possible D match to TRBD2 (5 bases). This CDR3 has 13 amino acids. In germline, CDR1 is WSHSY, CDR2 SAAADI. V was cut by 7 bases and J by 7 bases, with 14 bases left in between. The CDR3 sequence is CASTTGVSNIQYF. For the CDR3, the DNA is TGCGCCAGCACCACCGGGGTCTCGAACATTCAGTACTTC.

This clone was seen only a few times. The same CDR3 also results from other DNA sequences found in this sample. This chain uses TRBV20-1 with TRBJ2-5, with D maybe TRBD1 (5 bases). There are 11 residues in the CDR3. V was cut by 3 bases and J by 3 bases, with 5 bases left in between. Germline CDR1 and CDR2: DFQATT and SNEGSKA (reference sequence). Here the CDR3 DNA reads TGCAGTGCTAGCAGGGAAGAGACCCAGTACTTC. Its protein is CSASREETQYF.

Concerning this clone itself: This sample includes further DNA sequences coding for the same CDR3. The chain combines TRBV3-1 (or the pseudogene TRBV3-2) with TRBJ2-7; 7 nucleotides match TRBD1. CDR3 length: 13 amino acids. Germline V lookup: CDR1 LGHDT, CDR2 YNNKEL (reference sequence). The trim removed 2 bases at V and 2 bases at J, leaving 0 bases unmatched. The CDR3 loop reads CASSQRGPYEQYF. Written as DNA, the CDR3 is TGTGCCAGCAGCCAAAGGGGGCCCTACGAGCAGTACTTC.

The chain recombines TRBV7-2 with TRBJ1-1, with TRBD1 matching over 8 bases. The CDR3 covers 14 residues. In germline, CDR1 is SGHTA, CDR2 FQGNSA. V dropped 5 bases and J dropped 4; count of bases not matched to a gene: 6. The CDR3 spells CASSNQGAGTEAFF. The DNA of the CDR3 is TGTGCCAGCAGCAATCAGGGGGCTGGCACTGAAGCTTTCTTT.

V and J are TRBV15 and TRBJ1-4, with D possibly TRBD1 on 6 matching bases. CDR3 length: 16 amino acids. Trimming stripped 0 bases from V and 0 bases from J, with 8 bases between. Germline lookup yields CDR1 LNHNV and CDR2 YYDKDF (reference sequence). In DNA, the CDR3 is TGTGCCACCAGCAGAGATAAGGGGGCAACTAATGAAAAACTGTTTTTT. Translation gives CATSRDKGATNEKLFF.

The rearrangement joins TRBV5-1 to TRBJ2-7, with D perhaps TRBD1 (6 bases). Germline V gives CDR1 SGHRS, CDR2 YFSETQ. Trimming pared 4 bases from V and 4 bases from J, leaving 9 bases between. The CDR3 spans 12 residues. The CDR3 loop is CASSPDRYEQYF. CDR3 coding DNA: TGCGCCAGCAGCCCTGACAGGTACGAGCAGTACTTC.

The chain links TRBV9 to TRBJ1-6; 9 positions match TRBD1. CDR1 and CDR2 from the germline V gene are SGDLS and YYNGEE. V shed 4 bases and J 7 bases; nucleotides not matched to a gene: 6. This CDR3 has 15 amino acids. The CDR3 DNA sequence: TGTGCCAGCAGCCCGACCGGGACAGGGAATTCACCCCTCCACTTT. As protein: CASSPTGTGNSPLHF. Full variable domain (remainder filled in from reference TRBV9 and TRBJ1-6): DSGVTQTPKHLITATGQRVTLRCSPRSGDLSVYWYQQSLDQGLQFLIQYYNGEERAKGNILERFSAQQFPDLHSELNLSSLELGDSALYFCASSPTGTGNSPLHFGNGTRLTVT.

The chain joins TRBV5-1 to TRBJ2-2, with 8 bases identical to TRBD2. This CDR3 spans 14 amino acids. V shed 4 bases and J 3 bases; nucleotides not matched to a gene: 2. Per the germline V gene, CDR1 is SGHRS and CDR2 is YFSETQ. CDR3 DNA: TGCGCCAGCAGCCGGCGGGAGGACACCGGGGAGCTGTTTTTT. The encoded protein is CASSRREDTGELFF.

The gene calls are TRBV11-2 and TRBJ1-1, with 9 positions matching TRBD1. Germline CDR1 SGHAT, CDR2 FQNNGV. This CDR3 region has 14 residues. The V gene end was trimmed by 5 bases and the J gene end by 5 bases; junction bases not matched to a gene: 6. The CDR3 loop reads CASSQDRGVTEAFF. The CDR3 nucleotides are TGTGCCAGCAGCCAGGACAGGGGTGTAACTGAAGCTTTCTTT.

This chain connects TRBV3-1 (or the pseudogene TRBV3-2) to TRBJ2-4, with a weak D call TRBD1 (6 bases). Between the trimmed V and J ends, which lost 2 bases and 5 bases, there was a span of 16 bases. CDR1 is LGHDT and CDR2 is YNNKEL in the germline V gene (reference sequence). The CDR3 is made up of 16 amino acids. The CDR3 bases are TGTGCCAGCAGCCAAACGTGGGCGACAGGAGAAAACATTCAGTACTTC. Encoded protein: CASSQTWATGENIQYF.

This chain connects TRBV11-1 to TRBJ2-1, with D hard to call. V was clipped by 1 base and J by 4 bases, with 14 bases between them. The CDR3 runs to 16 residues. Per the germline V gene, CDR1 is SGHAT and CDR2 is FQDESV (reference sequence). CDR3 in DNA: TGTGCCAGCAGCTTAGGGAGCGAATCCCGGTACAATGAGCAGTTCTTC. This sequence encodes CASSLGSESRYNEQFF.

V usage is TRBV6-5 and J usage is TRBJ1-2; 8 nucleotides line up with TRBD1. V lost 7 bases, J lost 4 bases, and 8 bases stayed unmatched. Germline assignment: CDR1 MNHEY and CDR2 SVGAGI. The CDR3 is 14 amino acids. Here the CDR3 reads CASIETTGGYGYTF. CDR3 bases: TGTGCCAGCATCGAGACCACAGGGGGCTATGGCTACACCTTC.

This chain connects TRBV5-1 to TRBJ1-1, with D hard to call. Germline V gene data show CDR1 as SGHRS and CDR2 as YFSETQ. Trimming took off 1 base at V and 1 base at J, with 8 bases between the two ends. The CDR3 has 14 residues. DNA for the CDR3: TGCGCCAGCAGCTTGAGTCCAGAGAACACTGAAGCTTTCTTT. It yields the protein CASSLSPENTEAFF.

The CDR3 reads CASSARTGSAGANVLTF. The CDR3 DNA reads as TGTGCCAGTAGTGCAAGGACAGGGTCTGCTGGGGCCAACGTCCTGACTTTC. This rearrangement joins TRBV19 to TRBJ2-6; 8 bases fit TRBD1. The V gene's germline CDR1 is LNHDA and CDR2 SQIVND (reference sequence). Trimming took 5 bases from V and 2 from J; bases not matched to a gene: 8. This CDR3 is 17 amino acids long.

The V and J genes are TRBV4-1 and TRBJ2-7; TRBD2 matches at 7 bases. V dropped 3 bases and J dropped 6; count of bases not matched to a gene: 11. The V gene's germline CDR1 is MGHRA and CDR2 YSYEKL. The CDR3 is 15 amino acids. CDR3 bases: TGCGCCAGCAGCCACCTATCGGGGGGAGAAGGCGAGCAGTACTTC. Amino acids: CASSHLSGGEGEQYF.

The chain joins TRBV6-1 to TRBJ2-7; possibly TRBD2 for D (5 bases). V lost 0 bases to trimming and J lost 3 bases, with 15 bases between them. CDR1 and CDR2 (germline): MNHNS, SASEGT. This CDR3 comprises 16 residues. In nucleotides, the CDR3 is TGTGCCAGCAGTGAAGCTTCAGCGGCCTTACGCTACGAGCAGTACTTC. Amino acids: CASSEASAALRYEQYF.

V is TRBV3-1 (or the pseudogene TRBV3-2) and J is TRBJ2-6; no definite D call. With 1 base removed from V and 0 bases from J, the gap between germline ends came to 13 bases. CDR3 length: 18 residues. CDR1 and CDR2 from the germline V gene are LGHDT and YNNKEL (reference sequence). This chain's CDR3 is CASSQGLTASSGANVLTF. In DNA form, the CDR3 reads TGTGCCAGCAGCCAAGGTCTCACAGCCAGCTCTGGGGCCAACGTCCTGACTTTC.

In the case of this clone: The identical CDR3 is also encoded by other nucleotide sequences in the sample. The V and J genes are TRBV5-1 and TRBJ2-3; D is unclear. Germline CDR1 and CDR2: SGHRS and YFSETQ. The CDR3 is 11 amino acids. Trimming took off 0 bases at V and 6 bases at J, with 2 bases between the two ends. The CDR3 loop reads CASSLADTQYF. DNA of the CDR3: TGCGCCAGCAGCTTGGCTGATACGCAGTATTTT.

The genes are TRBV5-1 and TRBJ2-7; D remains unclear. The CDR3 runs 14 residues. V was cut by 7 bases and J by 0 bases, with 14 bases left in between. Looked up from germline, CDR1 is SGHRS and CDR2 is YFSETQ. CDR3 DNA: TGCGCCAGCTCCCGCGGCAGCAGCTCCTACGAGCAGTACTTC. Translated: CASSRGSSSYEQYF.

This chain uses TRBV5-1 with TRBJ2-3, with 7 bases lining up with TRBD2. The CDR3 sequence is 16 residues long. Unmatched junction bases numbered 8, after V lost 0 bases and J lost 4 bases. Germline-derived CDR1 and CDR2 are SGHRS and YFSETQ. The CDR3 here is CASSLGLASGADTQYF. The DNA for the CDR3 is TGCGCCAGCAGCTTGGGCCTCGCTAGCGGAGCAGATACGCAGTATTTT. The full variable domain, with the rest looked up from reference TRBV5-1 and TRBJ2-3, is KAGVTQTPRYLIKTRGQQVTLSCSPISGHRSVSWYQQTPGQGLQFLFEYFSETQRNKGNFPGRFSGRQFSNSRSEMNVSTLELGDSALYLCASSLGLASGADTQYFGPGTRLTVL.

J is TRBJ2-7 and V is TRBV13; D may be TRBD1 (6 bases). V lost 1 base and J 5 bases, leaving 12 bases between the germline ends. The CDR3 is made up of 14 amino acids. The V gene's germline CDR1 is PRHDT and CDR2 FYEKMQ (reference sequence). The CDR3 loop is CASSLEAGDNEQYF. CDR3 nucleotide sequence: TGTGCCAGCAGCTTAGAGGCAGGGGATAACGAGCAGTACTTC.

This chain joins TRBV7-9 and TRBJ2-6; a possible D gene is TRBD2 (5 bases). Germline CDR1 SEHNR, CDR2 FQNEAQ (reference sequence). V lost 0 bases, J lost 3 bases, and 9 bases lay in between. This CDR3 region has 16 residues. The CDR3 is CASSLAGGFGANVLTF. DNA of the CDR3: TGTGCCAGCAGCTTAGCGGGCGGGTTTGGGGCCAACGTCCTGACTTTC.